This TCR beta chain was identified during a study of blood T cell repertoires in COVID-19 (dated by TCRdb to 2019 to 2021). For the study in its entirety: Collaborator samples came from the United States, Italy and Spain and covered acute and convalescent phases of COVID-19. The prospective study material was composed of cDNA or gDNA derived from T cells, B-cell-depleted T cells, or PBMCs. Subjects who had been exposed to COVID-19, were actively infected with it, or had recovered from it provided the deeply sampled blood TCRbeta repertoires that made up the dataset. The repertoires were released in a freely available public database meant as a resource for research on the immune response to SARS-CoV-2. Samples were obtained from the ongoing ImmuneRACE study (first 160 participants) and from over a thousand subjects provided by 6 global collaborators. Nearly every sample came with metadata listing a de-identified subject ID, COVID-19 status, age in years and sex. Where available, HLA class I and class II types were obtained from metadata supplied by the sample provider rather than from assay-based typing.

The immunoSEQ Assay, a bias-controlled multiplex PCR, was used to amplify TCRbeta CDR3 regions from genomic DNA. In the source study's methods: The number of nucleated cells in each sample was estimated by amplification of reference gene primers within the assay. To quantify the absolute abundance of each unique TCRbeta CDR3 rearrangement, sequence reads were collapsed and filtered. For each sample, productive Simpson clonality was calculated by taking the square root of Simpson's diversity index across productive rearrangements. TCRdb re-hosts the immuneACCESS table, in-frame sequences only. Its copies lack some clones; in the studies checked, an unresolved V gene accounts for under half of them, and the cause for the rest is not known. From that table come the V and J calls and clone size; the DNA was used to work out D and trimming. This sample has about 200,000 clones in its table, and 82% of those were observed once. The ten top clones hold less than 9.5% of the sample.

Turning to this clone: Its antigen target is currently unknown. Base qualities are missing; no much larger clone stands one base away.

One collaborating source in Seattle enrolled patients while the patients were actively infected and followed the patients over time throughout the course of disease. Each collaborating institution followed its own protocols to collect whole blood in K2EDTA tubes. Collaborator samples were shipped for TCRbeta analysis as frozen whole blood, isolated PBMCs, or DNA extracted from either sample type. The germline V gene gives CDR1 as MNHEY and CDR2 as SVGAGI. A distance of 16 bases separates the germline ends of V and J, which lose 2 bases and 6 bases respectively. From the cysteine through the phenylalanine, the CDR3 covers 15 amino acids. The kept DNA is CDR3 alone, 45 bases in frame from the first base. Study-level results and caveats: Clinical and demographic metadata were provided uncurated, with the amount varying by source and participant.

The rearranged segments are TRBV6-5 and TRBJ1-2; TRBD1 might be the D gene, on 6 matching bases. Sequenced material: peripheral blood. This TCR was recovered from a woman older than 75 with COVID-19, enrolled during active disease. The nucleotides are TGTGCCAGCAGTTACCGTTCATCAGGGGCAAATGGCTACACCTTC. Translated, this is CASSYRSSGANGYTF.